This T cell receptor (beta chain) originates from a study of blood T cell repertoires in COVID-19. Original processing notes: Using reference gene primer amplification, nucleated cell counts were estimated. The data were produced by immunoSEQ multiplex PCR, yet TCRdb's version contains in-frame clones alone and is incomplete. The DNA gave D and trimming, while V, J and clone size come from that table. The table has 40,000 to 65,000 clones, about 82% seen once; the top ten hold roughly 10%. This CDR3 contains 15 residues. V gave up 3 bases and J gave up 2 bases; unmatched junction bases: 6. The germline V gene encodes CDR1 SGHRS and CDR2 YFSETQ.

Sequenced input: peripheral blood. This TCR was recovered from a man in his 70s with active COVID-19. This chain connects TRBV5-1 to TRBJ1-2, with 8 bases that match TRBD1. This chain's CDR3 is CASSSWTGPNYGYTF. CDR3 coding DNA: TGCGCCAGCAGCTCCTGGACAGGGCCGAACTATGGCTACACCTTC.